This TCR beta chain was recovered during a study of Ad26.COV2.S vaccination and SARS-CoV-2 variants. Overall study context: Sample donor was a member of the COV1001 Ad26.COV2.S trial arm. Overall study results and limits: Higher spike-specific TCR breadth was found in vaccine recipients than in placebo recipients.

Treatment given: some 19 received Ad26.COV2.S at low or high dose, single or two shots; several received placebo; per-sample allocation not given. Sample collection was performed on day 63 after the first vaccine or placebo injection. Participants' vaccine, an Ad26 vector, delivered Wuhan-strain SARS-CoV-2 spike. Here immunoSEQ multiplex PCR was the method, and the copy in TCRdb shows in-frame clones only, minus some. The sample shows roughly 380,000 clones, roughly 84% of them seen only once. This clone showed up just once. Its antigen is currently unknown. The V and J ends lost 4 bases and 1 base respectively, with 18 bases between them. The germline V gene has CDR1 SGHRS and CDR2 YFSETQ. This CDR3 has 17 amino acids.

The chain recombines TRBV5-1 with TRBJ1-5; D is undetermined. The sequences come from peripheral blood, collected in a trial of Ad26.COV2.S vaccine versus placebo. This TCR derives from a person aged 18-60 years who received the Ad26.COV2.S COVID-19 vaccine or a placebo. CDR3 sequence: CASSARPGGLSNQPQHF. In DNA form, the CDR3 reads TGCGCCAGCAGCGCCCGCCCCGGCGGACTGAGCAATCAGCCCCAGCATTTT.